These T cell receptor beta chains were read from a single sample in a study of shared T cell receptors in the human thymus. Data came from immunoSEQ multiplex PCR; TCRdb stores just in-frame clones and leaves some out. The sample shows 650,000 to 950,000 clones, 75% to 90% of them seen only once. These sequences were also reported in another study, on human thymus T cells.

The sequenced material came from thymocytes. Source of these receptors: a girl under two years old with a congenital heart defect. CDR3s include the opening cysteine and the closing phenylalanine or tryptophan. D genes are given only for firm matches. Part of the rows lack a size; the others show once, few, many or a class for expanded clones.

>-|TRBV5-1|TRBJ2-6|-
TGCGCCAGCAGCTTAGACTCCCGGGGTGGGGCCAACGTCCTGACTTTC
CASSLDSRGGANVLTF
>-|TRBV5-1|TRBJ2-2|-
TGCGCCAGCAGCTCTAGCGCCTATAGCGGGGAGCTGTTTTTT
CASSSSAYSGELFF
>-|TRBV6-4|TRBJ2-3|-
TGTGCCAGCAGTGAAGGGGCCGTCACAGATACGCAGTATTTT
CASSEGAVTDTQYF
>TRBD1|TRBV27|TRBJ1-1|-
TGTGCCAGCAGTTTGACTCGGGACAGGGTGAACACTGAAGCTTTCTTT
CASSLTRDRVNTEAFF
>TRBD1|TRBV4-2|TRBJ2-5|once
TGTGCCAGCAGCGCCGGGACAGGGGCTGAAGAGACCCAGTACTTC
CASSAGTGAEETQYF
>TRBD1|TRBV7-9|TRBJ1-1|once
TGTGCCAGCAGCCAGGGGACAGGCTTAGCTTTCTTT
CASSQGTGLAFF
>-|TRBV7-9|TRBJ1-1|-
TGTGCCAGCAGCTTAGCGCGGGATTGGACCACTGAAGCTTTCTTT
CASSLARDWTTEAFF
>TRBD1|TRBV7-3|TRBJ1-2|-
TGTGCCAGCAGCTTAAGGGGGCAGGGGCCCTCTATTGGACAGGGGGCCCTCTCTGATGGCTACACCTTC
CASSLRGQGPSIGQGALSDGYTF
>TRBD1|TRBV4-1|TRBJ2-5|-
TGCGCCAGCAGCCAAAGCCGGGACAGGGAAGAGACCCAGTACTTC
CASSQSRDREETQYF
>-|TRBV7-2|TRBJ2-1|-
TGTGCCAGCAGTCCCATCCCTACCTACAATGAGCAGTTCTTC
CASSPIPTYNEQFF
>TRBD1|TRBV5-1|TRBJ1-6|-
TGCGCCAGCAGCGAGTCCGTATGGACAGGGGAGAATTCACCCCTCCACTTT
CASSESVWTGENSPLHF
>-|TRBV14|TRBJ2-5|-
TGTGCCAGCAGCCGCAGACAAGAGACCCAGTACTTC
CASSRRQETQYF
>TRBD1|TRBV5-1|TRBJ1-4|-
TGCGCCAGCAGCTTGGCCGACGGGACAGAGGGTGCAACTAATGAAAAACTGTTTTTT
CASSLADGTEGATNEKLFF
>-|TRBV11-3|TRBJ2-5|-
TGTGCCAGCAGCCTCGGGAGCGAGACCCAGTACTTC
CASSLGSETQYF
>TRBD1|TRBV7-6|TRBJ2-7|-
TGTGCCAGCAGCCCCGGGACAGGCCCATACGAGCAGTACTTC
CASSPGTGPYEQYF
>-|TRBV29-1|TRBJ2-7|-
TGCAGCGTGAAATATTGGGCTTTAAGCGAGCAGTACTTC
CSVKYWALSEQYF
>TRBD1|TRBV7-9|TRBJ2-7|few
TGTGCCAGCACCAAAGGGGACAGGGGGCGCGACGAGCAGTACTTC
CASTKGDRGRDEQYF
>-|TRBV6-6|TRBJ1-1|-
TGTGCCAGCAGTTACTTAGAGCCGAGAGATGGTGAAGCTTTCTTT
CASSYLEPRDGEAFF
>-|TRBV6-5|TRBJ1-4|-
TGTGCCAGCAGTTACTCGTCTCGAAAACTGTTTTTT
CASSYSSRKLFF